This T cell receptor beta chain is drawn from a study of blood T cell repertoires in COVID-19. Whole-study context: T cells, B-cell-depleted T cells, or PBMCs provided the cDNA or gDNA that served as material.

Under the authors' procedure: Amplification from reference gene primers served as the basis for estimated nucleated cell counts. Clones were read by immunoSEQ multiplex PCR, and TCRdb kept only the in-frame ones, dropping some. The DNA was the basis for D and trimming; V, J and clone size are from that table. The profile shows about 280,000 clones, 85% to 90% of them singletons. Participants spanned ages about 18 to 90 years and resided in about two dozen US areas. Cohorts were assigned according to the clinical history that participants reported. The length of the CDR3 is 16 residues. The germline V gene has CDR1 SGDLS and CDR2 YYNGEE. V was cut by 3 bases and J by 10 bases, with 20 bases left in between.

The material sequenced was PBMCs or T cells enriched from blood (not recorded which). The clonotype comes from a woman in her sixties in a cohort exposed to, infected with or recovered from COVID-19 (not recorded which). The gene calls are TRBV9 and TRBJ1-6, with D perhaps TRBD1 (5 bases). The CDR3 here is CASSDEGARLGSPLHF. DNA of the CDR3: TGTGCCAGCAGCGACGAAGGGGCCAGATTGGGGTCACCCCTCCACTTT.